This passage covers 9 T cell receptor beta chains from one sample sequenced in a study of blood T cell repertoires in COVID-19. Libraries were prepared by immunoSEQ multiplex PCR; TCRdb keeps only in-frame clonotypes and omits some of them. The sample records around 94,000 clones, 75% to 95% being singletons. Sequenced input: peripheral blood. The origin of the receptors is a man younger than 35 with acute or convalescent COVID-19.

This chain joins TRBV15 and TRBJ1-2; 7 nucleotides agree with TRBD1. Germline lookup yields CDR1 LNHNV and CDR2 YYDKDF (reference sequence). The CDR3 has 16 amino acids. The ends lost 5 bases at V and 4 bases at J; junction bases unmatched: 13. In DNA, the CDR3 is TGTGCCACCAGCGGTCTAGGGGACAGAAACTCCTATGGCTACACCTTC. Its translation is CATSGLGDRNSYGYTF.

V gene TRBV5-4 combines with J gene TRBJ2-3, with a weak D call TRBD2 (6 bases). V was shortened by 2 bases and J by 7 bases, with 14 bases between the two germline ends. Germline CDR1 and CDR2: SGHNT and YYREEE (reference sequence). There are 14 residues in the CDR3. In nucleotides, the CDR3 is TGTGCCAGCAGCTTCGACCCTCGGGAGAATACGCAGTATTTT. Translation gives CASSFDPRENTQYF.

For the CDR3, the DNA is TGTGCCAGCAGCCTCGGGGGTGGAAACACCATATATTTT. Translated: CASSLGGGNTIYF. This sequence joins TRBV4-2 and TRBJ1-3; weak D call: TRBD1 (5 bases). V was pared by 4 bases and J by 3 bases, with 7 bases between. There are 13 residues in the CDR3. CDR1 is LGHNA and CDR2 is YNFKEQ in the germline V gene.

The chain's CDR3 is CASSQDTNRAGGGEQYF. DNA of the CDR3: TGCGCCAGCAGCCAAGATACAAATCGGGCAGGGGGAGGCGAGCAGTACTTC. The chain joins TRBV4-1 to TRBJ2-7, with D possibly matching TRBD1 (7 bases). This CDR3 region has 17 residues. Germline V CDR1 and CDR2: MGHRA, YSYEKL. V shed 0 bases and J shed 6 bases, with 21 bases lying between them.

Concerning this clone: Mismatch with germline at one junction end may stem from a read error. CDR3 sequence reads: CASSRDSRDTQYF. The CDR3 DNA is TGTGCCAGTAGCAGAGACAGCAGAGATACGCAGTATTTT. The V gene is TRBV19, the J gene TRBJ2-3, with a weak D call TRBD1 (5 bases). The V gene's germline CDR1 is LNHDA and CDR2 SQIVND (reference sequence). This CDR3 region has 13 residues.

The V gene is TRBV6-5, the J gene TRBJ2-3; 12 nucleotides match TRBD2. The junction had 4 bases not matched to a gene; V was cut back by 2 bases and J by 4 bases. The V gene's germline CDR1 is MNHEY and CDR2 SVGAGI. The CDR3 covers 16 residues. CDR3 residues: CASSYRLAGGPDTQYF. In DNA form, the CDR3 reads TGTGCCAGCAGTTACAGGCTAGCGGGGGGGCCAGATACGCAGTATTTT.

V and J are TRBV13 and TRBJ1-1, with D tentatively TRBD1 (5 bases). This CDR3 contains 16 residues. Germline V gene sequence: CDR1 PRHDT, CDR2 FYEKMQ (reference sequence). Trimming pared 1 base from V and 1 base from J, leaving 13 bases between. The CDR3 spells CASSLVAGWGNTEAFF. The CDR3 DNA is TGTGCCAGCAGCTTAGTCGCAGGGTGGGGGAACACTGAAGCTTTCTTT.

The J gene is TRBJ1-6, the V gene TRBV19; 7 bases line up with TRBD1. This CDR3 is built from 15 residues. Germline CDR1 is LNHDA and CDR2 is SQIVND (reference sequence). Trimming at V came to 3 bases and at J to 5 bases, leaving 4 bases not matched to a gene. CDR3 coding DNA: TGTGCCAGTAGTATCCTCGGACAGGATAATTCACCCCTCCACTTT. Translated: CASSILGQDNSPLHF.

The chain carries TRBV24-1 and TRBJ1-6; 8 bases align to TRBD1. CDR3 size: 14 residues. Trimming cost V 5 bases and J 11 bases; bases outside gene matches: 7. CDR1 is KGHDR, CDR2 SFDVKD, per germline. The CDR3 loop reads CATSGPAQGAPLHF. The CDR3 nucleotides read TGTGCCACCAGTGGCCCGGCACAGGGGGCACCCCTCCACTTT.